The present entry profiles one T cell receptor (beta chain) with its context. This clonotype has just a few counts. Its antigen target is currently unknown. Base quality data are lacking; no much larger clone is found one base away. This entry comes from a study of T cell repertoires in cytomegalovirus infection (dated by TCRdb to about 2019). About the full investigation: Recently identified HLA-C-restricted CMV epitopes, whose presentation resists viral immunomodulation, were targeted by peptide stimulations together with well-studied HLA-B-restricted epitopes. The HLA type of each donor mattered for the analysis, because public TCR beta signatures pointed to carriage of CMV infection along with the matching HLA type. On the study overall, not on this receptor specifically: In the ex vivo response, HLA-C-restricted CMV-specific TCR beta clonotypes were dominant, and in two of eight donors the single most frequent clonotype came from this HLA-C-restricted group. In both this cohort and an independent roughly 400-donor cohort, the cumulative frequency of public TCR beta family members distinguished carriers of CMV infection plus the relevant HLA type.

Sequencing used an Illumina HiSeq 1500. TCRdb took the public reads, trimmed them with fastp at Q25, ran MiXCR for clone calling and kept in-frame beta chains. CDR3 protein sequences are deduplicated, and each keeps its most common genes and DNA. This sample comprises about 27,000 distinct CDR3 sequences, 15% to 20% of them detected only once. The top ten clones comprise 80% to 90% of the sample. The treatment or condition label for this specimen denotes: in vitro stimulation with specific CMV peptide epitopes to enrich CMV-specific T cells. From cysteine to phenylalanine, the CDR3 is 13 amino acids long. Kept here is only the CDR3 DNA, which spans 39 bases and is read in frame from base 1. V is clipped by 5 bases and J by 1 base, and the sequence between their germline boundaries is 8 bases long.

The chain joins TRBV12-3 or TRBV12-4 to TRBJ2-5, with a tentative D gene TRBD1 over 5 matching bases. This clonotype was obtained from a human donor in good health (CMV status not recorded). Some clones in this sample may be carry-over from other donors' samples. The sample here was CD8+ T cells from cultured PBMCs, taken from culture after CMV antigen stimulation. CDR3 protein: CASSGAGQETQYF. Here is the DNA: TGTGCCAGCAGTGGGGCAGGCCAAGAGACCCAGTACTTC.